The 17 T cell receptor beta chains reported below all come from one sample, sequenced in a study of cytomegalovirus exposure and HLA in healthy donors. A multiplex PCR was run with 60 Vbeta primers and 13 Jbeta primers. The assay was immunoSEQ multiplex PCR, and TCRdb's table has in-frame clones only and misses some. The sample yields some 180,000 clones, 60% to 85% seen once. Input material: PBMCs. These receptors all stem from a man younger than 30 in good health and CMV-seronegative.

The chain has TRBV5-5 and TRBJ1-1; 10 nucleotides agree with TRBD1. Germline V gives CDR1 SGHKS, CDR2 YYEKEE (reference sequence). The ends lost 4 bases at V and 0 bases at J; junction bases unmatched: 9. CDR3 length: 17 amino acids. CDR3 sequence reads: CASSPHGTGVLNTEAFF. The CDR3 DNA follows: TGTGCCAGCAGCCCACACGGGACAGGGGTACTGAACACTGAAGCTTTCTTT.

The rearrangement links TRBV28 to TRBJ1-1; 7 positions match TRBD1. The CDR3 covers 15 residues. V lost 5 bases, J lost 2 bases, and 8 bases stayed unmatched. Germline assignment: CDR1 MDHEN and CDR2 SYDVKM. CDR3 loop: CASSPPGTDNTEAFF. The CDR3 DNA reads as TGTGCCAGCAGTCCGCCCGGGACAGACAACACTGAAGCTTTCTTT.

This chain joins TRBV30 and TRBJ2-2; the D gene is possibly TRBD1 (7 bases). The germline V gene encodes CDR1 GTSNPN and CDR2 SVGIG (reference sequence). The CDR3 loop spans 15 amino acids. Between the trimmed V and J ends, which lost 0 bases and 5 bases, there was a span of 13 bases. CDR3 loop: CAWSVVTGTTGELFF. CDR3 DNA sequence: TGTGCCTGGAGTGTAGTGACAGGGACTACCGGGGAGCTGTTTTTT.

The CDR3 protein is CASSFVRLGVEQYF. DNA of the CDR3: TGTGCCAGCAGTTTTGTGAGACTAGGAGTCGAGCAGTACTTC. The chain joins TRBV28 to TRBJ2-7; tentative D call: TRBD2 (6 bases). V dropped 3 bases and J dropped 6 bases, with 15 bases sitting between them. This CDR3 region has 14 residues. In germline, CDR1 is MDHEN, CDR2 SYDVKM.

The chain joins TRBV28 to TRBJ2-3; D is undetermined. V was trimmed by 5 bases and J by 2 bases, leaving 11 bases between them. Germline V CDR1 and CDR2: MDHEN, SYDVKM. The CDR3 length is 14 residues. The CDR3: CASSGTVSTDTQYF. The CDR3 DNA reads as TGTGCCAGCAGTGGCACCGTCTCCACAGATACGCAGTATTTT.

The J gene is TRBJ1-4, the V gene TRBV19; no reliable D call. This CDR3 contains 10 residues. From germline, CDR1 is LNHDA and CDR2 SQIVND (reference sequence). Trimming took 10 bases from V and 8 from J, leaving 8 bases between them. The CDR3 protein is CATLAEKLFF. The DNA of the CDR3 is TGTGCCACCCTAGCGGAAAAACTGTTTTTT.

The chain recombines TRBV28 with TRBJ2-7; D not certain. Germline CDR1 and CDR2: MDHEN and SYDVKM. The CDR3 has 11 residues. Trimming took 5 bases from V and 7 from J, leaving 9 bases between them. DNA for the CDR3: TGTGCCAGCAGTCCCGCGTGGGAGCAGTACTTC. Encoded protein: CASSPAWEQYF. Filled out from reference TRBV28 and TRBJ2-7, the complete variable domain reads DVKVTQSSRYLVKRTGEKVFLECVQDMDHENMFWYRQDPGLGLRLIYFSYDVKMKEKGDIPEGYSVSREKKERFSLILESASTNQTSMYLCASSPAWEQYFGPGTRLTVT.

This sequence joins TRBV4-1 and TRBJ2-7, with 8 bases lining up with TRBD1. Germline V lookup: CDR1 MGHRA, CDR2 YSYEKL. V was pared by 0 bases and J by 5 bases, with 3 bases of the junction left unmatched. The CDR3 totals 14 residues. The chain's CDR3 is CASSQEQGVHEQYF. For the CDR3, the DNA is TGCGCCAGCAGCCAAGAACAGGGGGTCCACGAGCAGTACTTC.

The rearrangement links TRBV2 to TRBJ1-2; D unresolved. V lost 0 bases and J 8 bases, leaving 13 bases between the germline ends. CDR3 length: 14 amino acids. The germline V gene encodes CDR1 SNHLY and CDR2 FYNNEI. This CDR3 reads CASSEALQALGYTF. The CDR3 bases are TGTGCCAGCAGTGAAGCGCTTCAAGCATTGGGCTACACCTTC.

A few counts support this clone. The V and J genes are TRBV6-1 and TRBJ2-3, with a tentative D call TRBD1 (6 bases). V was shortened by 4 bases and J by 4 bases, with 12 bases between the two germline ends. The CDR3 length is 14 residues. The germline V gene has CDR1 MNHNS and CDR2 SASEGT. The CDR3 coding sequence is TGTGCCAGCAGTGTACAGGGTCAGGCAGATACGCAGTATTTT. It is translated as CASSVQGQADTQYF.

This clone was seen a few times. This chain joins TRBV6-5 and TRBJ1-1; TRBD1 aligns across 8 bases. With V trimmed by 6 bases and J by 4 bases, 4 bases remained unmatched. The CDR3 spans 13 residues. Looked up from germline, CDR1 is MNHEY and CDR2 is SVGAGI. CDR3 protein: CASRRTGITEAFF. The CDR3 bases are TGTGCCAGCAGGCGGACAGGGATCACTGAAGCTTTCTTT.

The genes are TRBV5-6 and TRBJ2-7; TRBD1 matches 9 bases. From germline, CDR1 is SGHDT and CDR2 YYEEEE. The CDR3 contains 15 residues. The V and J ends lost 4 bases and 4 bases, in that order; junction bases with no gene match: 9. The CDR3 DNA is TGTGCCAGCAGCGAGAGGGGACAGGGACGATACGAGCAGTACTTC. Encoded protein: CASSERGQGRYEQYF.

The rearrangement uses TRBV5-1 and TRBJ2-5; D uncertain. The CDR3 extends over 11 amino acids. V was clipped by 4 bases and J by 5 bases, with 6 bases between them. Per germline, CDR1 SGHRS and CDR2 YFSETQ. CDR3 sequence: CASSAAETQYF. As DNA, the CDR3 is TGCGCCAGCAGCGCGGCTGAGACCCAGTACTTC. Combining the CDR3 with reference TRBV5-1 and TRBJ2-5 gives the whole variable domain KAGVTQTPRYLIKTRGQQVTLSCSPISGHRSVSWYQQTPGQGLQFLFEYFSETQRNKGNFPGRFSGRQFSNSRSEMNVSTLELGDSALYLCASSAAETQYFGPGTRLLVL.

The chain is built from TRBV5-1 and TRBJ2-4, with 16 positions matching TRBD2. Germline trimming cut 0 bases from V and 6 bases from J; bases unmatched to any gene: 6. Germline CDR1 and CDR2: SGHRS and YFSETQ. The CDR3 sequence is 18 residues long. CDR3 sequence: CASSLAGTSGGGLNIQYF. In DNA form, the CDR3 reads TGCGCCAGCAGCTTGGCCGGGACTAGCGGGGGGGGCTTAAACATTCAGTACTTC. The variable domain in full, with the rest retrieved from reference TRBV5-1 and TRBJ2-4, is KAGVTQTPRYLIKTRGQQVTLSCSPISGHRSVSWYQQTPGQGLQFLFEYFSETQRNKGNFPGRFSGRQFSNSRSEMNVSTLELGDSALYLCASSLAGTSGGGLNIQYFGAGTRLSVL.

The J gene is TRBJ1-2, the V gene TRBV27; 8 nucleotides line up with TRBD1. The CDR3 runs to 15 residues. Losses at the gene ends were 4 bases for V and 0 bases for J; bases not matched to a gene: 4. In germline, CDR1 is MNHEY, CDR2 SMNVEV (reference sequence). DNA for the CDR3: TGTGCCAGCAGTTCCACAGGGGGAGCTAACTATGGCTACACCTTC. Its translation: CASSSTGGANYGYTF.

This chain links TRBV28 with TRBJ2-3, with 14 positions matching TRBD2. CDR3 length: 17 amino acids. Looked up from germline, CDR1 is MDHEN and CDR2 is SYDVKM. After removal of 6 bases from V and 1 base from J, the junction contained 6 bases not matched to a gene. CDR3 loop: CASRGLAGAGGTDTQYF. CDR3 DNA: TGTGCCAGCAGGGGACTAGCGGGGGCAGGGGGCACAGATACGCAGTATTTT.

The CDR3 nucleotides are TGTGCCAGCAGCGCCCTCCCAGGAAACATTCAGTACTTC. Amino acid sequence: CASSALPGNIQYF. The chain recombines TRBV9 with TRBJ2-4; D gene uncertain. Trimming stripped 3 bases from V and 6 bases from J, with 10 bases between. Germline V gene lookup returns CDR1 SGDLS and CDR2 YYNGEE. CDR3 length equals 13 residues.